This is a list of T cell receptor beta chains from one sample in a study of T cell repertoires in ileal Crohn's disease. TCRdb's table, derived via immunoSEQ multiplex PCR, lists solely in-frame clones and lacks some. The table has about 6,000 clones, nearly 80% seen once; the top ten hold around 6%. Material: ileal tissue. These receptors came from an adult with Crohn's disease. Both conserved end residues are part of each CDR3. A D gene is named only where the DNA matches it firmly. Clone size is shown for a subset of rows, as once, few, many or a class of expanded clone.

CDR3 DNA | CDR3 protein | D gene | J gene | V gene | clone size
TGTGCCAGCACCCAGCGGGGGGGTCGCTACAATGAGCAGTTCTTC | CASTQRGGRYNEQFF | TRBD2 | TRBJ2-1 | TRBV7-2 | -
TGCGCCAGCAGCCATCTACACCCAACTAATGAAAAACTGTTTTTT | CASSHLHPTNEKLFF | - | TRBJ1-4 | TRBV4-3 | -
TGTGCCAGCTCACAAGGGCCCGGGAATGAAAAACTGTTTTTT | CASSQGPGNEKLFF | - | TRBJ1-4 | TRBV18 | -
TGTGCCAGCAGCTGGCGGGGGGGCTGGGATACGCAGTATTTT | CASSWRGGWDTQYF | TRBD2 | TRBJ2-3 | TRBV9 | -
TGTGCCAGCAGTGAGCCCGAACGCAGCACAGATACGCAGTATTTT | CASSEPERSTDTQYF | - | TRBJ2-3 | TRBV6-6 | few
TGTGCCAGCAGTCCGTCTCTATGGGGAGGTGAGCAGTTCTTC | CASSPSLWGGEQFF | - | TRBJ2-1 | TRBV28 | -
TGTGCCAGCAGTTTCAACATATACGGCCCCCAGTACTTC | CASSFNIYGPQYF | - | TRBJ2-5 | TRBV6-6 | -
TGTGCCAGGGAAAGCAGGGCGGGGAACACTGAAGCTTTCTTT | CARESRAGNTEAFF | - | TRBJ1-1 | TRBV2 | few
TGTGCCAGCAGCTTCAACAGGGACGTGCTGTCCTACAATGAGCAGTTCTTC | CASSFNRDVLSYNEQFF | - | TRBJ2-1 | TRBV7-2 | -
TGTGCCAGCAGGGACAGGGTTGATACGCAGTATTTT | CASRDRVDTQYF | TRBD1 | TRBJ2-3 | TRBV25-1 | -
TGCAGCGTTGAAGATCGAGGCGGCGGTTTGGGCATTCAGTACTTC | CSVEDRGGGLGIQYF | - | TRBJ2-4 | TRBV29-1 | -
TGCGCCAGCAGCTCAACAGGGGGGGCGATCAATGAGCAGTTCTTC | CASSSTGGAINEQFF | - | TRBJ2-1 | TRBV5-1 | -
TGTGCCAGCTCAACCCCGACAGGGGGTAGCTCTGGGGCCAACGTCCTGACTTTC | CASSTPTGGSSGANVLTF | TRBD1 | TRBJ2-6 | TRBV18 | -
TGTGCCAGCAGGCCCCCCCACGGCGGGGAGCTGTTTTTT | CASRPPHGGELFF | - | TRBJ2-2 | TRBV2 | -
TGCGCCAGCAGCCAAACAGGGAACACTGAAGCTTTCTTT | CASSQTGNTEAFF | - | TRBJ1-1 | TRBV4-3 | -
TGTGCCAGCAGCTTAGGTACAGGAACCTCGGTAGATACGCAGTATTTT | CASSLGTGTSVDTQYF | - | TRBJ2-3 | TRBV7-9 | -
TGTGCCAGCAGCTTAGGGCGTGGGCGTTGGGACAGCAATCAGCCCCAGCATTTT | CASSLGRGRWDSNQPQHF | - | TRBJ1-5 | TRBV7-8 | -
TGTGCCAGCAGCCCCCGAGGGGCCCTACCGTACAATGAGCAGTTCTTC | CASSPRGALPYNEQFF | - | TRBJ2-1 | TRBV11-3 | -
TGCGCCAGCAGCTCCCTCCAGGGGACTAGCGGGGGGGGAGAGACCCAGTACTTC | CASSSLQGTSGGGETQYF | TRBD2 | TRBJ2-5 | TRBV5-1 | -
TGTGCCAGCAGTCAAGGAACGGCTAATCAGCCCCAGCATTTT | CASSQGTANQPQHF | - | TRBJ1-5 | TRBV7-9 | -
TGTGCCAGCAGCTTGGCATCGGGACAGGGGGCCTATGGCTACACCTTC | CASSLASGQGAYGYTF | TRBD1 | TRBJ1-2 | TRBV5-5 | few
TGTGCCAGCAAGCCGGATAGCGGGTTACAAGAGACCCAGTACTTC | CASKPDSGLQETQYF | TRBD2 | TRBJ2-5 | TRBV2 | once
TGTGCCAGCAGCTTGGGTCTCGCGGGCCAGGGCTACGAGCAGTACTTC | CASSLGLAGQGYEQYF | - | TRBJ2-7 | TRBV5-4 | -
TGTGCCAGCAGTCTCATGGGGGGTGACTCGAACACTGAAGCTTTCTTT | CASSLMGGDSNTEAFF | - | TRBJ1-1 | TRBV5-5 | -
TGCAGCGTTAGGAGAGGAGATACGCAGTATTTT | CSVRRGDTQYF | - | TRBJ2-3 | TRBV29-1 | -
TGTGCCAGCAGTGGCGGGGCGGGAGTTCTATACAATGAGCAGTTCTTC | CASSGGAGVLYNEQFF | TRBD2 | TRBJ2-1 | TRBV6-1 | few
TGTGCCAGCAGTTTTAGCCTCGCGGCCTCTAATGAAAAACTGTTTTTT | CASSFSLAASNEKLFF | - | TRBJ1-4 | TRBV27 | -
TGTGCCAGCAGCTTGACAGGACAGGGGGGTTCTAACTATGGCTACACCTTC | CASSLTGQGGSNYGYTF | TRBD1 | TRBJ1-2 | TRBV7-2 | -
TGTGCCAGCAGTTACTCGGGCCCCACAGTTACCGGGGAGCTGTTTTTT | CASSYSGPTVTGELFF | - | TRBJ2-2 | TRBV6-5 | -
TGCAGCGTCGTACAGGGTAGGGGCTACACCTTC | CSVVQGRGYTF | - | TRBJ1-2 | TRBV29-1 | -
TGTGCCAGCAGCCCGATGACTAGCGGGAGGAGTGAGCAGTTCTTC | CASSPMTSGRSEQFF | TRBD2 | TRBJ2-1 | TRBV7-2 | -
TGTGCCAGCAGCCCTCACTCTCAAAGGGGCGGCGGGGAGCTGTTTTTT | CASSPHSQRGGGELFF | - | TRBJ2-2 | TRBV14 | -
TGTGCCAGCAGCCGCGACCCGGCAACTAATGAAAAACTGTTTTTT | CASSRDPATNEKLFF | - | TRBJ1-4 | TRBV5-5 | -
TGTGCCAGCCGCGATGGGATCGCGAATGAAAAACTGTTTTTT | CASRDGIANEKLFF | - | TRBJ1-4 | TRBV6-1 | -
TGTGCCAGCAGTTTAATCGGTGGGGGGACATATACCTACGAGCAGTACTTC | CASSLIGGGTYTYEQYF | - | TRBJ2-7 | TRBV27 | -
TGTGCCAGCAGCTCCGACAGGGGCTCCTACAATGAGCAGTTCTTC | CASSSDRGSYNEQFF | TRBD1 | TRBJ2-1 | TRBV11-3 | few
TGTGCCAGCAGGGGTAGCGGCTTGGAGCAGTACTTC | CASRGSGLEQYF | - | TRBJ2-7 | TRBV27 | -